The 8 T cell receptor beta chains listed next were all sequenced from one sample in a study of T cell responses to AZD1222 COVID-19 vaccine. Clones were sequenced by immunoSEQ multiplex PCR, and TCRdb holds only the in-frame ones, with some missing. The table has about 100,000 clones, over 75% seen once. Sample: peripheral blood, taken 28 days after the second AZD1222 dose. The receptors shown here come from an adult who received the AZD1222 COVID-19 vaccine.

This chain links TRBV3-1 (or the pseudogene TRBV3-2) with TRBJ1-6; tentatively, D is TRBD1 (5 bases). The germline V gene encodes CDR1 LGHDT and CDR2 YNNKEL (reference sequence). V shed 4 bases and J shed 5 bases, with 12 bases lying between them. CDR3 size: 15 residues. In DNA form, the CDR3 reads TGTGCCAGCAGCCCGAGGGGTGTGGATAATTCACCCCTCCACTTT. This codes for CASSPRGVDNSPLHF.

This clone turned up a few times. This chain links TRBV9 with TRBJ2-7, with TRBD2 matching 7 bases. Trimming cost V 0 bases and J 4 bases; bases outside gene matches: 7. The CDR3 covers 15 residues. Germline V gene data show CDR1 as SGDLS and CDR2 as YYNGEE. CDR3 sequence reads: CASSVAGGREYEQYF. In nucleotides, the CDR3 is TGTGCCAGCAGCGTAGCTGGCGGGAGAGAGTACGAGCAGTACTTC.

This clone was counted a single time. CDR3 loop: CASSLGGSGNTIYF. As DNA, the CDR3 is TGTGCCAGCAGCTTAGGGGGATCTGGAAACACCATATATTTT. The chain employs TRBV7-9 and TRBJ1-3; unclear D gene. CDR3 size: 14 residues. CDR1 and CDR2 (germline): SEHNR, FQNEAQ (reference sequence). V lost 1 base and J 1 base, leaving 5 bases between the germline ends.

V gene TRBV29-1 combines with J gene TRBJ2-1; 7 nucleotides agree with TRBD1. The CDR3 has 14 residues. Unmatched junction bases numbered 10, after V lost 6 bases and J lost 5 bases. Germline lookup yields CDR1 SQVTM and CDR2 ANQGSEA. In nucleotides, the CDR3 is TGCAGCGTGCCCCCGGGACAGATCGACAATGAGCAGTTCTTC. It specifies CSVPPGQIDNEQFF.

The chain is built from TRBV6-2 or TRBV6-3 and TRBJ2-3, with TRBD1 as a possible D gene (5 bases). In germline, CDR1 is MNHEY, CDR2 SVGEGT. The V end lost 4 bases, the J end lost 1 base, and 12 bases lay between the germline ends. The length of the CDR3 is 15 residues. CDR3 bases: TGTGCCAGCAGTTTACAGGCTCGGGGCACAGATACGCAGTATTTT. This gives the protein CASSLQARGTDTQYF.

The V gene is TRBV19, the J gene TRBJ1-4, with 7 bases aligning to TRBD1. Germline V lookup: CDR1 LNHDA, CDR2 SQIVND (reference sequence). Trimming at V came to 5 bases and at J to 1 base, leaving 4 bases not matched to a gene. The CDR3 extends over 15 amino acids. CDR3 nucleotides: TGTGCCAGTAGTTTCAACAGGGGAACTAATGAAAAACTGTTTTTT. Translation gives CASSFNRGTNEKLFF.

This chain joins TRBV5-1 and TRBJ1-5; no firm D call. CDR3 length: 15 residues. V was clipped by 0 bases and J by 4 bases, with 11 bases between them. CDR1 is SGHRS and CDR2 is YFSETQ in the germline V gene. The CDR3 is CASSLAGTINQPQHF. The CDR3 nucleotides are TGCGCCAGCAGCTTGGCCGGAACAATTAATCAGCCCCAGCATTTT.

This clone appeared a single time. The CDR3 region has the DNA TGTGCCAGCAAGGACGGGACAGGGTATAGCGAGCAGTACTTC. Protein sequence: CASKDGTGYSEQYF. The chain joins TRBV27 to TRBJ2-7, with TRBD1 matching 9 bases. This CDR3 spans 14 amino acids. Per the germline V gene, CDR1 is MNHEY and CDR2 is SMNVEV (reference sequence). Losses at the gene ends were 7 bases for V and 6 bases for J; bases not matched to a gene: 10.